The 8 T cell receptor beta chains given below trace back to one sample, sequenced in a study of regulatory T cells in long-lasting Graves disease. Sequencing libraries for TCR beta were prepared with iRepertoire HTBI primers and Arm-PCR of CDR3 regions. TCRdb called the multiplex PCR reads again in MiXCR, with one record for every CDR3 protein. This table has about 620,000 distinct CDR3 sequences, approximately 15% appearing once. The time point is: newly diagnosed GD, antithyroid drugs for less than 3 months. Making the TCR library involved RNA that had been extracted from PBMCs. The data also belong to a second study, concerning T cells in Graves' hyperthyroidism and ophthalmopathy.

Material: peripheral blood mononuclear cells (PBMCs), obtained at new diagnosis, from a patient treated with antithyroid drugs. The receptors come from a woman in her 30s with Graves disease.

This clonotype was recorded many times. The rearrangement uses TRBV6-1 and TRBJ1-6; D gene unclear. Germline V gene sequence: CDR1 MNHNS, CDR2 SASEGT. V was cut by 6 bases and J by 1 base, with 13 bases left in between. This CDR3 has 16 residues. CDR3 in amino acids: CASRVALQSYNSPLHF. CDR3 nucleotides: TGTGCCAGCAGGGTAGCGTTACAGTCCTATAATTCACCCCTCCACTTT.

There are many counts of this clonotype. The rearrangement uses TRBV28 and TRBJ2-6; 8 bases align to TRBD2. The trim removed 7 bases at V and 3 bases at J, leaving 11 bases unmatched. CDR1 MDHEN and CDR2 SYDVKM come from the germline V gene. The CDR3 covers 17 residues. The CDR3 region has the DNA TGTGCCAGCACCCCACCGGCGGGAGGCGGTGGGGCCAACGTCCTGACTTTC. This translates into CASTPPAGGGGANVLTF.

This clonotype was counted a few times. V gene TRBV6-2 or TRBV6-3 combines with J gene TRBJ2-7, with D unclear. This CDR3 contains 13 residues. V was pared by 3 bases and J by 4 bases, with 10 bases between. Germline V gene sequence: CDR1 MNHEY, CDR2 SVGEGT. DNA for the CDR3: TGTGCCAGCAGTTATGCGGTTCCGTACGAGCAGTACTTC. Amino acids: CASSYAVPYEQYF.

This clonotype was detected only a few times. DNA of the CDR3: TGCGCCAGCCGACAGATCCGCACAGATACGCAGTATTTT. Translated, it gives CASRQIRTDTQYF. V and J are TRBV10-2 and TRBJ2-3; the D gene is possibly TRBD1 (5 bases). Trimming stripped 8 bases from V and 1 base from J, with 10 bases between. Germline loops: CDR1 WSHSY, CDR2 SAAADI. This CDR3 is 13 amino acids long.

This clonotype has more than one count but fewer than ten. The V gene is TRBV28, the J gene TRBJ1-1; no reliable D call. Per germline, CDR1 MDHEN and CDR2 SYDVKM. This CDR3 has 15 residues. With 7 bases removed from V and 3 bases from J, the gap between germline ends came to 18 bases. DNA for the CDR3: TGTGCCAGCACTTCCACAAACCCCCCAGACACTGAAGCTTTCTTT. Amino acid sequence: CASTSTNPPDTEAFF.

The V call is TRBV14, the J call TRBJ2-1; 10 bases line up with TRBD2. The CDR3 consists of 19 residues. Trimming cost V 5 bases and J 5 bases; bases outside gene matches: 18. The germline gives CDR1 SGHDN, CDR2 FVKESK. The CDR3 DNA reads TGTGCCAGCAGCTCCTTGACTAGCGGGCCCGTATTCGGTGACAATGAGCAGTTCTTC. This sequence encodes CASSSLTSGPVFGDNEQFF.

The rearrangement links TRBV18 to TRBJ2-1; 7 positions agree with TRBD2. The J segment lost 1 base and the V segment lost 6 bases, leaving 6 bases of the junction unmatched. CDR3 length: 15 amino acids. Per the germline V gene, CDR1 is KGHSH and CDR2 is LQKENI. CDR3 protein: CASSPTSESYNEQFF. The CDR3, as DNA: TGTGCCAGCTCCCCTACTAGCGAGTCCTACAATGAGCAGTTCTTC.

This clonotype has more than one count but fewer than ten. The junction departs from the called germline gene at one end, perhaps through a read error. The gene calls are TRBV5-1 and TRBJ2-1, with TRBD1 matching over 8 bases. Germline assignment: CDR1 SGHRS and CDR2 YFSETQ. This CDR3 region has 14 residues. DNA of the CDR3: TGCGCCAGCCGCTTCGGACAGGGTAGTTACGAGCAGTTCTTC. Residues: CASRFGQGSYEQFF.